This TCR beta chain originates from a study of CD8+CD57+ T cells in acquired aplastic anemia. At the level of the study: Sorted CD4+ and CD8+ cells gave an average of around 3.3 ug of DNA. Among healthy donors, CD4+ cells averaged roughly 11 million reads.

This clonotype has at least ten counts. Its specificity is unknown. The use of genomic DNA as template underpinned the TCR beta VDJ and CDR3 profiling. TCRdb processed the reads anew with MiXCR; each CDR3 protein has one entry. Of 200,000 to 250,000 distinct CDR3 sequences in the sample, roughly 35% are singletons; the top ten hold 0.95% to 1.3%. General study findings and limits: It was found that some 31 CD8+ CDR3 sequences were shared between patients and controls. The study found no significant CD8+ Simpson's diversity difference between patients and controls.

V was clipped by 3 bases and J by 5 bases; unmatched bases: 8. CDR3 length equals 15 residues. Germline V gives CDR1 SGHKS, CDR2 YYEKEE (reference sequence). This clonotype was sampled from a human donor in good health, serving as a control. This chain links TRBV5-5 with TRBJ1-2; 9 positions match TRBD1. The sequenced sample consisted of sorted CD4+, CD8+, or CD8+CD57+ T cells (not recorded which) from PBMCs. The CDR3 spells CASSSPGQGNYGYTF. The CDR3 nucleotides are TGTGCCAGCAGCTCCCCTGGACAGGGGAATTATGGCTACACCTTC.